This TCR beta chain was documented in a study of blood T cells in healthy people across ages. Combining a sample-barcoded 5' primer with a J-beta primer mix, a second PCR ran for roughly 7 to 11 cycles. TCRdb re-called the 5' RACE reads with MiXCR, one entry per CDR3 protein. The sample contains 920,000 or so distinct CDR3 sequences, under 45% of which appear only once. The TCR comes from a woman in her fifties or sixties in good health. Sequences were obtained from blood.

This CDR3 is CASSVDGLASYEQYF. For the CDR3, the DNA is TGTGCCAGCAGCGTAGATGGACTAGCATCTTACGAGCAGTACTTC. The chain couples TRBV9 to TRBJ2-4; TRBD2 matches 8 bases. The J call may be incorrect, as the DNA end agrees better with TRBJ2-7. Per germline, CDR1 SGDLS and CDR2 YYNGEE. The CDR3 has 15 amino acids.